The 26 T cell receptor beta chains in this list originate from one sample, sequenced in a study of shared clonotypes between healthy human individuals. Here immunoSEQ multiplex PCR was the method, and the copy in TCRdb shows in-frame clones only, minus some. The sample comprises about 2.3 million clones, about 90% of which are singletons, and 0.37% rests with the top ten. Sequenced input: naive CD4+ T cells from PBMCs. Subset denoted: CD45RA+ positively selected. All receptors derive from a young man in good health. Some clones in this sample may be carry-over from other donors' samples.

J is TRBJ1-4 and V is TRBV5-8; D not certain. The CDR3 runs 11 residues. Germline V CDR1 and CDR2: SGHTS, YDEGEE. Trimming pared 0 bases from V and 10 bases from J, leaving 4 bases between. The CDR3 sequence: CASSLERKLFF. DNA for the CDR3: TGTGCCAGCAGCTTGGAGCGAAAACTGTTTTTT.

J is TRBJ1-2 and V is TRBV27; 10 positions match TRBD1. Trimming at V came to 5 bases and at J to 8 bases, leaving 8 bases not matched to a gene. The CDR3 sequence is 14 residues long. The germline V gene has CDR1 MNHEY and CDR2 SMNVEV (reference sequence). Written as DNA, the CDR3 is TGTGCCAGCAGTACCCGAGGGACAGGGGTCGGCTACACCTTC. Translating gives CASSTRGTGVGYTF.

The chain recombines TRBV27 with TRBJ2-1; no firm D call. V was trimmed by 5 bases and J by 6 bases, leaving 14 bases between them. Germline-derived CDR1 and CDR2 are MNHEY and SMNVEV (reference sequence). The CDR3 totals 14 residues. The CDR3: CASSTQLSPNEQFF. The DNA of the CDR3 is TGTGCCAGCAGTACTCAGTTGAGTCCCAATGAGCAGTTCTTC.

To note about this clone: The sample holds other DNA sequences that translate to the same CDR3. This chain connects TRBV11-2 to TRBJ2-6; D remains unclear. The germline V and J ends were trimmed by 5 bases and 2 bases, with 4 bases remaining between them. The CDR3 sequence is 13 residues long. Germline V lookup: CDR1 SGHAT, CDR2 FQNNGV. CDR3 sequence reads: CASSPAGANVLTF. As DNA, the CDR3 is TGTGCCAGCAGCCCCGCTGGGGCCAACGTCCTGACTTTC.

The rearrangement links TRBV25-1 to TRBJ1-1; TRBD1 aligns across 9 bases. The trim removed 5 bases at V and 5 bases at J, leaving 12 bases unmatched. CDR1 is MGHDK, CDR2 SYGVNS, per germline. This CDR3 has 16 amino acids. CDR3 nucleotide sequence: TGTGCCAGCAGTTACAGCGGGACAGGGCGTGGGACTGAAGCTTTCTTT. Protein sequence: CASSYSGTGRGTEAFF. Full variable domain (rest looked up from reference TRBV25-1 and TRBJ1-1): EADIYQTPRYLVIGTGKKITLECSQTMGHDKMYWYQQDPGMELHLIHYSYGVNSTEKGDLSSESTVSRIRTEHFPLTLESARPSHTSQYLCASSYSGTGRGTEAFFGQGTRLTVV.

This clone was found once. V is TRBV9 and J is TRBJ2-7; D remains unclear. CDR1 and CDR2 from the germline V gene are SGDLS and YYNGEE. The CDR3 contains 13 residues. The V gene lost 0 bases and the J gene lost 6 bases, with 10 bases spanning the gap. The CDR3 spells CASSVVSTSEQYF. DNA of the CDR3: TGTGCCAGCAGCGTAGTGTCGACCTCCGAGCAGTACTTC.

The chain couples TRBV7-9 to TRBJ2-7; 9 bases align to TRBD1. The germline gives CDR1 SEHNR, CDR2 FQNEAQ (reference sequence). J was trimmed by 2 bases and V by 5 bases; bases with no gene match: 13. The CDR3 is 17 amino acids. CDR3 residues: CASSLPGQGRSPYEQYF. CDR3 DNA sequence: TGTGCCAGCAGCCTTCCGGGACAGGGCCGTAGTCCCTACGAGCAGTACTTC.

This chain connects TRBV19 to TRBJ2-7; D gene unclear. V lost 3 bases to trimming and J lost 8 bases, with 11 bases between them. Germline loops: CDR1 LNHDA, CDR2 SQIVND (reference sequence). The CDR3 is made up of 12 amino acids. The CDR3 spells CASSMSNGQQYF. For the CDR3, the DNA is TGTGCCAGTAGTATGTCCAACGGGCAGCAGTACTTC.

This chain joins TRBV6-5 and TRBJ2-1; D might be TRBD2 (5 bases). From germline, CDR1 is MNHEY and CDR2 SVGAGI. There are 15 residues in the CDR3. V was shortened by 7 bases and J by 0 bases, with 13 bases between the two germline ends. The chain's CDR3 is CASTRTRFSYNEQFF. CDR3 nucleotide sequence: TGTGCCAGCACCCGGACTCGGTTCTCCTACAATGAGCAGTTCTTC.

This chain joins TRBV6-5 and TRBJ2-1, with D perhaps TRBD2 (5 bases). Germline assignment: CDR1 MNHEY and CDR2 SVGAGI. V was trimmed by 5 bases and J by 9 bases, leaving 11 bases between them. The CDR3 covers 12 residues. CDR3: CASSETTSEQFF. CDR3 DNA sequence: TGTGCCAGCAGTGAGACTACGAGTGAGCAGTTCTTC.

The CDR3: CASSFGLAGVLYNEQFF. CDR3 DNA sequence: TGCGCCAGCAGCTTCGGACTAGCGGGAGTACTCTACAATGAGCAGTTCTTC. This chain uses TRBV5-1 with TRBJ2-1; 13 bases align to TRBD2. From germline, CDR1 is SGHRS and CDR2 YFSETQ. This CDR3 is 17 amino acids long. V was pared by 2 bases and J by 3 bases, with 5 bases of the junction left unmatched.

In the case of this clone: Other DNA sequences in the sample encode the same CDR3. The chain combines TRBV7-2 with TRBJ1-1; D gene unclear. Looked up from germline, CDR1 is SGHTA and CDR2 is FQGNSA. This CDR3 is 13 amino acids long. With 1 base removed from V and 5 bases from J, the gap between germline ends came to 8 bases. As DNA, the CDR3 is TGTGCCAGCAGCTTAGTGGGATTTACTGAAGCTTTCTTT. Residues: CASSLVGFTEAFF.

This clone appeared a few times. This chain links TRBV19 with TRBJ1-1; 7 nucleotides agree with TRBD1. Losses at the gene ends were 5 bases for V and 1 base for J; bases not matched to a gene: 10. The CDR3 length is 16 residues. Germline V gene data show CDR1 as LNHDA and CDR2 as SQIVND (reference sequence). In DNA form, the CDR3 reads TGTGCCAGTAGTCCTGTACCGGGACAGAGGAACACTGAAGCTTTCTTT. Translated, it gives CASSPVPGQRNTEAFF. The entire variable domain, with the rest obtained from reference TRBV19 and TRBJ1-1, is as follows: DGGITQSPKYLFRKEGQNVTLSCEQNLNHDAMYWYRQDPGQGLRLIYYSQIVNDFQKGDIAEGYSVSREKKESFPLTVTSAQKNPTAFYLCASSPVPGQRNTEAFFGQGTRLTVV.

The CDR3 sequence is CAISLGTIRGGTEAFF. CDR3 nucleotide sequence: TGTGCCATCTCACTCGGGACAATTCGAGGGGGCACTGAAGCTTTCTTT. The chain couples TRBV28 to TRBJ1-1; TRBD1 is a possible D gene (6 bases). The CDR3 has 16 amino acids. V gave up 10 bases and J gave up 4 bases, with 25 bases separating them. Germline V gene data show CDR1 as MDHEN and CDR2 as SYDVKM.

This clone came up a few times. This chain links TRBV27 with TRBJ1-1; 7 bases are a match to TRBD1. CDR3 length: 14 residues. CDR1 and CDR2 (germline): MNHEY, SMNVEV (reference sequence). V shed 3 bases and J 6 bases; nucleotides not matched to a gene: 7. CDR3 region: CASSFSDRRAEAFF. The CDR3 DNA reads TGTGCCAGCAGTTTCTCGGACAGGAGGGCTGAAGCTTTCTTT.

This sequence joins TRBV11-3 and TRBJ2-1; TRBD1 is a possible D gene (5 bases). The V gene lost 5 bases and the J gene lost 2 bases, with 7 bases spanning the gap. The germline V gene encodes CDR1 SGHNT and CDR2 YENEEA. CDR3 length equals 13 residues. The CDR3 sequence: CASSVGPYNEQFF. The CDR3 DNA sequence: TGTGCCAGCAGCGTGGGGCCCTACAATGAGCAGTTCTTC.

The chain is built from TRBV2 and TRBJ1-1; D remains ambiguous. The V and J ends lost 8 bases and 4 bases respectively, with 17 bases between them. The CDR3 runs 14 residues. Germline CDR1 is SNHLY and CDR2 is FYNNEI. The CDR3 sequence is CASHGRVSPTEAFF. CDR3 nucleotides: TGTGCCAGCCACGGACGGGTAAGCCCCACTGAAGCTTTCTTT.

The gene calls are TRBV14 and TRBJ1-1, with 7 bases that match TRBD1. Germline values: CDR1 SGHDN, CDR2 FVKESK. The V segment lost 6 bases and the J segment 5 bases; nucleotides outside the gene matches: 9. This CDR3 spans 14 amino acids. CDR3 sequence reads: CASRRQGVETEAFF. CDR3 DNA: TGTGCCAGCAGGAGACAGGGAGTAGAGACTGAAGCTTTCTTT.

This clone came up a few times. The chain joins TRBV19 to TRBJ1-2, with D possibly matching TRBD1 (5 bases). Trimming cost V 6 bases and J 3 bases, with 17 bases left between them. Per the germline V gene, CDR1 is LNHDA and CDR2 is SQIVND (reference sequence). This CDR3 spans 15 amino acids. The CDR3 nucleotides read TGTGCCAGTAGCAAGTCGTTGGACAAGGACTATGGCTACACCTTC. Translating gives CASSKSLDKDYGYTF. The variable domain in full, completed from reference TRBV19 and TRBJ1-2, reads DGGITQSPKYLFRKEGQNVTLSCEQNLNHDAMYWYRQDPGQGLRLIYYSQIVNDFQKGDIAEGYSVSREKKESFPLTVTSAQKNPTAFYLCASSKSLDKDYGYTFGSGTRLTVV.

The chain recombines TRBV5-6 with TRBJ1-1; D remains unclear. The CDR3 runs 16 residues. The V end lost 0 bases, the J end lost 4 bases, and 16 bases lay between the germline ends. The germline gives CDR1 SGHDT, CDR2 YYEEEE. CDR3 bases: TGTGCCAGCAGCTTGGGTCTACAAAGGTTGGTCACTGAAGCTTTCTTT. This encodes CASSLGLQRLVTEAFF.

This sequence joins TRBV9 and TRBJ2-5; the D gene is possibly TRBD1 (5 bases). Trimming took off 3 bases at V and 3 bases at J, with 15 bases between the two ends. CDR3 length equals 15 residues. Germline-derived CDR1 and CDR2 are SGDLS and YYNGEE. In DNA form, the CDR3 reads TGTGCCAGCAGCGGAAGGGGAAGCGCCGAAGAGACCCAGTACTTC. Translated, it gives CASSGRGSAEETQYF.

In this sample, this clone turned up once. V and J are TRBV28 and TRBJ1-4; 7 positions agree with TRBD1. The V segment lost 5 bases and the J segment 11 bases; nucleotides outside the gene matches: 11. The germline V gene encodes CDR1 MDHEN and CDR2 SYDVKM. The CDR3 has 14 residues. CDR3 region: CASSHDRVREKLFF. The CDR3 DNA follows: TGTGCCAGCAGTCATGACAGGGTTAGAGAGAAACTGTTTTTT.

The gene calls are TRBV6-1 and TRBJ2-7; either TRBD1 or TRBD2 may supply D (5 bases each). Germline CDR1 and CDR2: MNHNS and SASEGT. Trimming cost V 2 bases and J 6 bases, with 17 bases left between them. CDR3 length: 15 residues. CDR3: CASSESRWAGSEQYF. The DNA of the CDR3 is TGTGCCAGCAGTGAATCCCGGTGGGCAGGGAGCGAGCAGTACTTC.

The chain recombines TRBV10-3 with TRBJ2-7; D is possibly TRBD2 (5 bases). Trimming removed 3 bases at V and 0 bases at J, with 15 bases between. Germline-derived CDR1 and CDR2 are ENHRY and SYGVKD. The CDR3 contains 16 residues. CDR3 sequence reads: CAISDFTRGSSYEQYF. Here the CDR3 DNA reads TGTGCCATCAGTGATTTTACTAGAGGCAGCTCCTACGAGCAGTACTTC.

This chain joins TRBV15 and TRBJ2-2, with D possibly matching TRBD2 (6 bases). The CDR3 has 16 amino acids. Germline V lookup: CDR1 LNHNV, CDR2 YYDKDF (reference sequence). Trimming cost V 3 bases and J 1 base, with 12 bases left between them. CDR3 loop: CATSRGLQRNTGELFF. For the CDR3, the DNA is TGTGCCACCAGCAGGGGACTCCAGAGGAACACCGGGGAGCTGTTTTTT.

This clone was seen once. The rearrangement links TRBV7-2 to TRBJ1-5, with 7 bases aligning to TRBD1. V lost 5 bases, J lost 4 bases, and 5 bases stayed unmatched. Germline values: CDR1 SGHTA, CDR2 FQGNSA. This CDR3 has 14 residues. The CDR3 sequence is CASSTGTENQPQHF. The CDR3 bases are TGTGCCAGCAGCACCGGGACAGAAAATCAGCCCCAGCATTTT.